This T cell receptor beta chain was recorded in a study of cytomegalovirus exposure and HLA in healthy donors. This clone was counted between two and nine times. Trimming took 5 bases from V and 8 from J, leaving 17 bases between them. Germline CDR1 is SGDLS and CDR2 is YYNGEE. The CDR3 spans 14 residues. This PCR relied on a set of 60 Vbeta primers and 13 Jbeta primers. Libraries were prepared by immunoSEQ multiplex PCR; TCRdb keeps only in-frame clonotypes and omits some of them. The sample includes about 200,000 clones, more than 9.5% of them seen just once. This clonotype originated in a man in his fifties in good health and CMV-seropositive. This chain connects TRBV9 to TRBJ2-4; D call uncertain. Sequenced: PBMCs. The CDR3 loop reads CASSSESYSDIQYF. CDR3 in DNA: TGTGCCAGCAGTTCCGAGAGCTACTCGGACATTCAGTACTTC.